The rows below give T cell receptor beta chains drawn from one sample of a study of T cells in Graves' hyperthyroidism and ophthalmopathy. Using its own MiXCR run on the multiplex PCR reads, TCRdb lists one record per CDR3 protein. Altogether 500,000 to 650,000 distinct CDR3 sequences are present, 40% to 50% being singletons, with the ten largest covering about 45%. The sequencing sample was made of peripheral blood or thyroid tissue (not recorded which). The receptors were sampled from an adult woman with Graves' disease, either hyperthyroidism or ophthalmopathy (not recorded which). Both conserved end residues are part of each CDR3.

J gene	V gene	CDR3 protein
TRBJ1-2	TRBV2	CASSDQGPRYGYTF
TRBJ1-1	TRBV4-1	CASSQDRWGHRSLNTEAFF
TRBJ1-1	TRBV12-3/TRBV12-4	CASSLGAGGEEAFF
TRBJ1-4	TRBV19	CASSPLFVSTNEKLFF
TRBJ2-5	TRBV7-9	CASSSNLAGGPRETQYF
TRBJ1-3	TRBV15	CATSRGDLGNTIYF
TRBJ1-1	TRBV5-1	CASSWQDRDWSEAFF
TRBJ1-4	TRBV5-4	CASSLMRGRKEKLFF
TRBJ2-5	TRBV9	CASSAPGSLGETQYF
TRBJ1-5	TRBV13	CAIDAGVGQPQHF
TRBJ2-7	TRBV2	CASSEAAGGSYEQYF
TRBJ1-2	TRBV19	CASSSGRAAYGYTF
TRBJ1-4	TRBV2	CASRQEQKLFF
TRBJ2-2	TRBV6-1	CAICALERTGELFF
TRBJ1-5	TRBV7-6	CASSLGTGVGQPQHF
TRBJ2-7	TRBV20-1	CSARDTSERGSCEQYF
TRBJ2-5	TRBV7-8	CASGLRGATETQYF